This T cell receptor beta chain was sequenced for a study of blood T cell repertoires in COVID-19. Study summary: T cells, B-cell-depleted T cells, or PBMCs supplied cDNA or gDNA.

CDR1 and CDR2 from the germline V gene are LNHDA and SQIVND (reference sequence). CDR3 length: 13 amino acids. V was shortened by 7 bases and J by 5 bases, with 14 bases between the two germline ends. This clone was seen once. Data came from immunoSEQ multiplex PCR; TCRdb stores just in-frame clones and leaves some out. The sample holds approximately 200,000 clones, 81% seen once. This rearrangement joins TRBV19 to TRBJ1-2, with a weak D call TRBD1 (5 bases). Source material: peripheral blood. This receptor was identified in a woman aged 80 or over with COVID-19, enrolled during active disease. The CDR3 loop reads CASNGGGLYGYTF. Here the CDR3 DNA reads TGTGCCAGTAATGGGGGGGGATTATATGGCTACACCTTC. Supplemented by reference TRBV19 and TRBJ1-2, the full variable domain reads DGGITQSPKYLFRKEGQNVTLSCEQNLNHDAMYWYRQDPGQGLRLIYYSQIVNDFQKGDIAEGYSVSREKKESFPLTVTSAQKNPTAFYLCASNGGGLYGYTFGSGTRLTVV.